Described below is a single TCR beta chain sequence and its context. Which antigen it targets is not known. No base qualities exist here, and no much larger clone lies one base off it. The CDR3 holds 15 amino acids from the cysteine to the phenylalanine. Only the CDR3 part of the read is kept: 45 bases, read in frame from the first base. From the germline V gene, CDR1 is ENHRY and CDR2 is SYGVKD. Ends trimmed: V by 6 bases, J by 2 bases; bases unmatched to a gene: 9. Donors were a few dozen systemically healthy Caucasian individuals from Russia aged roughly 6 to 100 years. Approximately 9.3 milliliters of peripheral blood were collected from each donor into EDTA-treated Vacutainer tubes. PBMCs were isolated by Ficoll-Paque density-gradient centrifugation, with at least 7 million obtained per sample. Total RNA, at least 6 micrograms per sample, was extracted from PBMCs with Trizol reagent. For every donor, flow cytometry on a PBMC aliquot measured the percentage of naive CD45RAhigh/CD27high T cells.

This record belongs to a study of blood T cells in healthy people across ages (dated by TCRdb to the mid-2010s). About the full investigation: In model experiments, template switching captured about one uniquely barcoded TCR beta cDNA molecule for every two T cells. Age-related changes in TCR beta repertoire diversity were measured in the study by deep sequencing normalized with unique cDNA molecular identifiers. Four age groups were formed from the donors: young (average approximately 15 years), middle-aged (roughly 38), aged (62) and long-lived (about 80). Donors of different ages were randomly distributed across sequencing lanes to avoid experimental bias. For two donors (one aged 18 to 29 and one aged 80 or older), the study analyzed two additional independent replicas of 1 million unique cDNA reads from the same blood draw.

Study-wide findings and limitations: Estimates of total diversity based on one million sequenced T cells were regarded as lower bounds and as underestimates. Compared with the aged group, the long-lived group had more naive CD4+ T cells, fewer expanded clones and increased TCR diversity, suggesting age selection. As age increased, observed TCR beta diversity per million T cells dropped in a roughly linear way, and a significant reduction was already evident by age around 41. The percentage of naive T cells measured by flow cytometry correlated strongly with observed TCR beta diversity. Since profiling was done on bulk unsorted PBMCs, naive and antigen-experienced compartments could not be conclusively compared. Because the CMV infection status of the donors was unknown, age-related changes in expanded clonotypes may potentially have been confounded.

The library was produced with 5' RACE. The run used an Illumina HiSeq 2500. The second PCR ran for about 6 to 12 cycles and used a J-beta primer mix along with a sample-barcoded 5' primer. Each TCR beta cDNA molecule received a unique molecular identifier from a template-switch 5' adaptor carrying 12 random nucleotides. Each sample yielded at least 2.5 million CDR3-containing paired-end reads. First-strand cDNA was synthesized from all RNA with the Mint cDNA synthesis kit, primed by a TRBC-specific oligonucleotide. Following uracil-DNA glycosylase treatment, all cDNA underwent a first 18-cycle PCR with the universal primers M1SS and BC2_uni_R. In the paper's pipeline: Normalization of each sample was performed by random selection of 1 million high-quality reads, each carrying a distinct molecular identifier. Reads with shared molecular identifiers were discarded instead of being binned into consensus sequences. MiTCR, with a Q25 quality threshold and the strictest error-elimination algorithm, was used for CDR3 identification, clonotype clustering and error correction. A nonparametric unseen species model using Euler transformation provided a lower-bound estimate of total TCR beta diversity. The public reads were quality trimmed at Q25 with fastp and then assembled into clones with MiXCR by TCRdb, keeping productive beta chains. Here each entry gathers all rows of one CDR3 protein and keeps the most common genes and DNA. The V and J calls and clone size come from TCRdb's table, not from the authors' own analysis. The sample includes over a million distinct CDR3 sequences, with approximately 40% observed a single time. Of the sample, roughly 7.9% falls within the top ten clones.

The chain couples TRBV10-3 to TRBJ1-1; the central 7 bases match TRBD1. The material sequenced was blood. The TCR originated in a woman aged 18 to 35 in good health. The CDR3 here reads CAISDFGTANTEAFF. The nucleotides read TGTGCCATCAGCGATTTCGGGACAGCAAACACTGAAGCTTTCTTT.